One sample yielded the 32 T cell receptor beta chains listed below, sequenced in a study of cytomegalovirus exposure and HLA in healthy donors (dated by TCRdb to 2016 to 2017). Libraries were made using the immunoSEQ multiplex PCR assay. A mixture of 60 forward primers for TCR Vbeta segments and 13 reverse primers for TCR Jbeta segments was used in the multiplex PCR. TCRdb provides this immuneACCESS table in a form limited to in-frame rearrangements. Some clones are lacking; in checked studies, under half of them reflect an unresolved V gene, and why the rest are absent is not known. The table for this sample records around 65,000 clones. Approximately 5% of the sample is held by the ten biggest clonotypes. The sequenced sample was PBMCs. These receptors all stem from a young man in good health and CMV-seropositive.

This chain connects TRBV11-2 to TRBJ2-7; 9 bases are a match to TRBD2. Germline V gene data show CDR1 as SGHAT and CDR2 as FQNNGV. V lost 4 bases and J lost 2; bases outside the gene matches: 6. This CDR3 has 15 amino acids. The CDR3 sequence is CASSYRLAAPYEQYF. The CDR3 region has the DNA TGTGCCAGCAGCTATCGACTAGCGGCTCCCTACGAGCAGTACTTC.

Written as DNA, the CDR3 is TGTGCCAGCAGCCAAGGGACAGGGGACACCGGGGAGCTGTTTTTT. This codes for CASSQGTGDTGELFF. The chain recombines TRBV4-2 with TRBJ2-2, with 9 positions matching TRBD1. CDR1 LGHNA and CDR2 YNFKEQ come from the germline V gene. V was clipped by 1 base and J by 3 bases; unmatched bases: 0. This CDR3 region has 15 residues.

The CDR3 nucleotides read TGTGCCAGTAGTATAACTGGGCCGATCTACGAGCAGTACTTC. This encodes CASSITGPIYEQYF. The V gene is TRBV19, the J gene TRBJ2-7; D is ambiguous. V shed 2 bases and J shed 3 bases, with 11 bases lying between them. Germline CDR1 reads LNHDA; CDR2 reads SQIVND (reference sequence). This CDR3 comprises 14 residues.

V and J are TRBV27 and TRBJ2-7, with 9 positions matching TRBD1. The ends lost 0 bases at V and 2 bases at J; junction bases unmatched: 14. CDR1 is MNHEY and CDR2 is SMNVEV in the germline V gene (reference sequence). The CDR3 covers 19 residues. In DNA, the CDR3 is TGTGCCAGCAGTTTATCGCCCGGGACAGGGAGGGTGATCCCCTACGAGCAGTACTTC. Translated, it gives CASSLSPGTGRVIPYEQYF.

The V gene is TRBV6-1, the J gene TRBJ1-1; no firm D call. Germline CDR1 and CDR2: MNHNS and SASEGT. Trimming took 2 bases from V and 3 from J, leaving 7 bases between them. The CDR3 has 13 residues. The CDR3 DNA reads as TGTGCCAGCAGTGAAAACAAATACACTGAAGCTTTCTTT. Its translation: CASSENKYTEAFF.

The CDR3 sequence is CASSSTMGTYGYTF. The CDR3 nucleotides read TGTGCCAGCAGCTCGACAATGGGGACTTATGGCTACACCTTC. The chain recombines TRBV11-2 with TRBJ1-2; possibly TRBD1 for D (5 bases). CDR1 is SGHAT, CDR2 FQNNGV, per germline. Trimming took 4 bases from V and 5 from J, leaving 14 bases between them. This CDR3 contains 14 residues.

This chain uses TRBV30 with TRBJ1-1, with unresolved D. The germline gives CDR1 GTSNPN, CDR2 SVGIG (reference sequence). Trimming removed 1 base from V and 2 bases from J, with 5 bases in between. The CDR3 is 12 residues long. CDR3 bases: TGTGCCTGGAGTGGAGATAACACTGAAGCTTTCTTT. Amino acids: CAWSGDNTEAFF.

The chain carries TRBV29-1 and TRBJ2-3; D might be TRBD2 (7 bases). Germline CDR1 and CDR2: SQVTM and ANQGSEA. The length of the CDR3 is 13 residues. Between the trimmed V and J ends, which lost 6 bases and 5 bases, there was a span of 15 bases. As DNA, the CDR3 is TGCAGCGTGGGGGGGCGGTTCAGAGATACGCAGTATTTT. This gives the protein CSVGGRFRDTQYF.

The CDR3 DNA reads TGTGCCAGCAGCATATCAGCGGGGGGGCCGGCCGGGGAGACCCAGTACTTC. Translation: CASSISAGGPAGETQYF. The genes are TRBV5-4 and TRBJ2-5; 10 bases fit TRBD2. CDR1 and CDR2 from the germline V gene are SGHNT and YYREEE (reference sequence). The V segment lost 4 bases and the J segment 5 bases; nucleotides outside the gene matches: 14. The CDR3 runs 17 residues.

This sequence joins TRBV7-9 and TRBJ2-7, with D unresolved. CDR3 length: 13 residues. With 3 bases removed from V and 4 bases from J, the gap between germline ends came to 10 bases. From germline, CDR1 is SEHNR and CDR2 FQNEAQ (reference sequence). Here the CDR3 reads CASSLSQAYEQYF. As DNA, the CDR3 is TGTGCCAGCAGCTTGTCCCAAGCGTACGAGCAGTACTTC.

The gene calls are TRBV11-2 and TRBJ2-1; 8 nucleotides match TRBD1. CDR1 is SGHAT, CDR2 FQNNGV, per germline. The CDR3 length is 15 residues. With V trimmed by 2 bases and J by 4 bases, 4 bases remained unmatched. The CDR3 reads CASSLMDREYNEQFF. CDR3 DNA: TGTGCCAGCAGCTTAATGGACAGGGAGTACAATGAGCAGTTCTTC.

The chain recombines TRBV5-6 with TRBJ1-5; tentative D call: TRBD1 (5 bases). Germline lookup yields CDR1 SGHDT and CDR2 YYEEEE. Trimming removed 0 bases at V and 0 bases at J, with 10 bases between. The CDR3 contains 16 residues. The CDR3 is CASSLGGRYSNQPQHF. CDR3 in DNA: TGTGCCAGCAGCTTGGGGGGGAGGTATAGCAATCAGCCCCAGCATTTT.

This chain joins TRBV2 and TRBJ2-1; no clear D. V was clipped by 7 bases and J by 5 bases, with 12 bases between them. Germline CDR1 is SNHLY and CDR2 is FYNNEI. This CDR3 region has 13 residues. The CDR3 reads CASTIFRDNEQFF. The CDR3 DNA follows: TGTGCCAGCACGATTTTTCGGGACAATGAGCAGTTCTTC.

The V gene is TRBV7-3, the J gene TRBJ2-1, with 9 bases that match TRBD2. This CDR3 is 14 amino acids long. V lost 4 bases and J lost 6; bases outside the gene matches: 4. Germline CDR1 is SGHTA and CDR2 is FQGTGA. The DNA for the CDR3 is TGTGCCAGCAGCTCAGCGGGAGGTGTCAATGAGCAGTTCTTC. Translating it yields CASSSAGGVNEQFF.

The V gene is TRBV12-1, the J gene TRBJ1-2; the table assigns TRBD1, which was not confirmed against the DNA. TRBV12-1 is noted as a pseudogene. The CDR3 covers 14 residues. In nucleotides, the CDR3 is TGTGCCAGCAGTTCCAACACAGGGGGTGAGGGCTACACCTTC. Amino acids: CASSSNTGGEGYTF.

The V call is TRBV7-8, the J call TRBJ1-2, with unresolved D. Per the germline V gene, CDR1 is SGHVS and CDR2 is FQNEAQ. Trimming cost V 4 bases and J 8 bases, with 8 bases left between them. The CDR3 has 11 amino acids. CDR3 DNA sequence: TGTGCCAGCAGCTCGTCCGGGGGCTACACCTTC. Its translation is CASSSSGGYTF.

The chain employs TRBV19 and TRBJ2-1, with 12 bases matching TRBD2. Germline assignment: CDR1 LNHDA and CDR2 SQIVND (reference sequence). CDR3 length: 15 residues. Trimming took 5 bases from V and 6 from J; bases not matched to a gene: 5. The CDR3 coding sequence is TGTGCCAGTAGTGGTCTAGCGGGAGGGCCCAATGAGCAGTTCTTC. Its protein product is CASSGLAGGPNEQFF.

This rearrangement joins TRBV6-1 to TRBJ2-5; tentatively, D is TRBD1 (6 bases). The length of the CDR3 is 14 residues. Germline V gene lookup returns CDR1 MNHNS and CDR2 SASEGT. V shed 10 bases and J shed 2 bases, with 17 bases lying between them. The CDR3 sequence is CAIRTDSPQETQYF. CDR3 nucleotides: TGTGCCATCAGGACAGACTCCCCTCAAGAGACCCAGTACTTC.

The chain employs TRBV19 and TRBJ2-7; D might be TRBD2 (6 bases). The CDR3 sequence is 13 residues long. Germline CDR1 reads LNHDA; CDR2 reads SQIVND (reference sequence). V was cut by 5 bases and J by 2 bases, with 10 bases left in between. The CDR3 spells CASSPGLTYEQYF. The DNA for the CDR3 is TGTGCCAGTAGTCCGGGACTTACCTACGAGCAGTACTTC.

The V gene is TRBV5-8, the J gene TRBJ2-7, with D tentatively TRBD1 (6 bases). CDR3 length: 17 amino acids. Trimming left V 4 bases short and J 3 bases short, with 23 bases between. Looked up from germline, CDR1 is SGHTS and CDR2 is YDEGEE. The CDR3 DNA reads TGTGCCAGCAGCCACGGACAGTTTACACGGATATACTACGAGCAGTACTTC. Encoded protein: CASSHGQFTRIYYEQYF.

V usage is TRBV4-2 and J usage is TRBJ2-2, with 12 bases identical to TRBD2. The length of the CDR3 is 15 residues. Germline V gives CDR1 LGHNA, CDR2 YNFKEQ. J was trimmed by 3 bases and V by 4 bases; bases with no gene match: 0. Written as DNA, the CDR3 is TGTGCCAGCAGCCGACTAGCGGGGGACACCGGGGAGCTGTTTTTT. The encoded protein is CASSRLAGDTGELFF.

V gene TRBV7-2 combines with J gene TRBJ2-7; perhaps TRBD1 as D (6 bases). V dropped 6 bases and J dropped 9 bases, with 21 bases sitting between them. The CDR3 contains 14 residues. CDR1 is SGHTA, CDR2 FQGNSA, per germline. The CDR3 nucleotides are TGTGCCAGCAGATCCCGGACAGCTCCTACGAGGCAGTACTTC. Translating it yields CASRSRTAPTRQYF. Complete variable domain (other parts from reference TRBV7-2 and TRBJ2-7): GAGVSQSPSNKVTEKGKDVELRCDPISGHTALYWYRQSLGQGLEFLIYFQGNSAPDKSGLPSDRFSAERTGGSVSTLTIQRTQQEDSAVYLCASRSRTAPTRQYFGPGTRLTVT.

The chain joins TRBV6-5 to TRBJ2-3; 13 nucleotides line up with TRBD2. Germline V gene data show CDR1 as MNHEY and CDR2 as SVGAGI. Trimming took 7 bases from V and 4 from J; bases not matched to a gene: 5. CDR3 length: 15 amino acids. For the CDR3, the DNA is TGTGCCAGCACCGAACTAGCGGGAGGGCCAGATACGCAGTATTTT. It codes for CASTELAGGPDTQYF.

The DNA for the CDR3 is TGCAGCTTGCACACCCGGGGCAGGGGAACAGATACGCAGTATTTT. Its translation: CSLHTRGRGTDTQYF. The chain is built from TRBV29-1 and TRBJ2-3; tentatively, D is TRBD1 (6 bases). The CDR3 has 15 amino acids. Germline CDR1 and CDR2: SQVTM and ANQGSEA. V was clipped by 8 bases and J by 3 bases, with 21 bases between them.

The chain combines TRBV9 with TRBJ1-3; TRBD1 agrees at 7 bases. The CDR3 has 16 residues. Germline assignment: CDR1 SGDLS and CDR2 YYNGEE. Germline trimming cut 4 bases from V and 2 bases from J; bases unmatched to any gene: 9. The CDR3 sequence is CASSLRDSETGNTIYF. For the CDR3, the DNA is TGTGCCAGCAGCCTTAGGGACAGCGAGACTGGAAACACCATATATTTT.

The rearrangement joins TRBV6-5 to TRBJ1-6; tentative D call: TRBD1 (5 bases). CDR3 size: 14 residues. Germline V gene lookup returns CDR1 MNHEY and CDR2 SVGAGI. V was clipped by 2 bases and J by 10 bases, with 12 bases between them. The CDR3 protein is CASSYRTHPSPLHF. The CDR3 DNA reads TGTGCCAGCAGTTACCGGACACACCCCTCACCCCTCCACTTT.

The chain joins TRBV30 to TRBJ1-6, with D perhaps matching TRBD1 (5 bases). The CDR3 extends over 13 amino acids. Germline loops: CDR1 GTSNPN, CDR2 SVGIG (reference sequence). V lost 4 bases, J lost 7 bases, and 11 bases lay in between. The CDR3 reads CAWISGINSPLHF. CDR3 sequence (DNA): TGTGCCTGGATTTCAGGGATCAATTCACCCCTCCACTTT.

The rearrangement links TRBV7-9 to TRBJ2-2; the match to TRBD2 covers 13 bases. V trimming: 5 bases; J trimming: 5 bases; junction bases outside the gene matches: 5. This CDR3 comprises 16 residues. CDR1 is SEHNR and CDR2 is FQNEAQ in the germline V gene (reference sequence). The CDR3: CASSGLAGVETGELFF. Here the CDR3 DNA reads TGTGCCAGCAGCGGACTAGCGGGAGTCGAAACCGGGGAGCTGTTTTTT.

The rearrangement links TRBV9 to TRBJ2-3, with 10 bases aligning to TRBD2. Losses at the gene ends were 3 bases for V and 4 bases for J; bases not matched to a gene: 17. This CDR3 contains 19 residues. Germline loops: CDR1 SGDLS, CDR2 YYNGEE. The CDR3 DNA is TGTGCCAGCAGCGAGTATATACGGAGGACTAGCGGAGAGGCAGATACGCAGTATTTT. This gives the protein CASSEYIRRTSGEADTQYF.

This chain links TRBV5-1 with TRBJ2-3; D remains unclear. CDR1 is SGHRS, CDR2 YFSETQ, per germline. Trimming shortened V by 0 bases and J by 8 bases, and 4 bases separated the two germline ends. The CDR3 is made up of 11 amino acids. The CDR3 sequence is CASSLDRTQYF. The CDR3 bases are TGCGCCAGCAGCTTGGATCGTACGCAGTATTTT.

This chain links TRBV18 with TRBJ1-4; D ambiguous. The CDR3 loop spans 13 amino acids. Trimming took 4 bases from V and 4 from J, leaving 7 bases between them. The germline V gene has CDR1 KGHSH and CDR2 LQKENI. The CDR3: CASSRGINEKLFF. The DNA for the CDR3 is TGTGCCAGCTCACGCGGTATTAATGAAAAACTGTTTTTT.

CDR3 sequence (DNA): TGTGCCAGCTCACCACGGACAGGGACAAATCAGCCCCAGCATTTT. As protein: CASSPRTGTNQPQHF. The V gene is TRBV18, the J gene TRBJ1-5; 8 nucleotides agree with TRBD1. V dropped 1 base and J dropped 4; count of bases not matched to a gene: 3. The CDR3 length is 15 residues. The V gene's germline CDR1 is KGHSH and CDR2 LQKENI.